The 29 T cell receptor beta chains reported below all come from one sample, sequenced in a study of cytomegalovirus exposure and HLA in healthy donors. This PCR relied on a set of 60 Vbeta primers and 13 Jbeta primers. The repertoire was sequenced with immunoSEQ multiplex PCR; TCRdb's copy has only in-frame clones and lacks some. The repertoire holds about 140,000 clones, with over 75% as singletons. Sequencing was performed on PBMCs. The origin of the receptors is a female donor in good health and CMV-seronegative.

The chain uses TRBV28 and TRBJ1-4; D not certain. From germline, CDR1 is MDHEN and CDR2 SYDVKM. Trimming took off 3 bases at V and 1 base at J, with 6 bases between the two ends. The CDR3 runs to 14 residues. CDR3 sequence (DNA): TGTGCCAGCAGTTTTGTCGGAACTAATGAAAAACTGTTTTTT. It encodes CASSFVGTNEKLFF.

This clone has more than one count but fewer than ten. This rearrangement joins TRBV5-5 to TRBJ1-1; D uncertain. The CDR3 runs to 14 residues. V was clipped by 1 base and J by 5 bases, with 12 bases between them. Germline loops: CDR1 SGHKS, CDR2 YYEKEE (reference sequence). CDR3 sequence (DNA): TGTGCCAGCAGCTTGTGGGGTTCGGGGACTGAAGCTTTCTTT. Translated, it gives CASSLWGSGTEAFF.

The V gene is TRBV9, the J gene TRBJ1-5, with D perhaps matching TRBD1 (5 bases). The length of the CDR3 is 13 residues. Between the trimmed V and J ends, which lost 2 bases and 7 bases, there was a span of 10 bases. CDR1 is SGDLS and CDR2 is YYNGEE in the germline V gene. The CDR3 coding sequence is TGTGCCAGCAGCGTCGGGGGAACCCAGCCCCAGCATTTT. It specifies CASSVGGTQPQHF.

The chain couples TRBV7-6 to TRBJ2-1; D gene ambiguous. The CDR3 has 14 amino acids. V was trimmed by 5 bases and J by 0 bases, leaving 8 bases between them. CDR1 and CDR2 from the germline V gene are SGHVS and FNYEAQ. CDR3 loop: CASSPWSSYNEQFF. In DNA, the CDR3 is TGTGCCAGCAGCCCCTGGAGCTCCTACAATGAGCAGTTCTTC.

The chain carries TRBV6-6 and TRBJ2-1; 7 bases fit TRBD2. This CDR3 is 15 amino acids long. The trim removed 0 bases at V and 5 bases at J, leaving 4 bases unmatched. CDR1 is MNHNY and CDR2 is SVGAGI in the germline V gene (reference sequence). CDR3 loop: CASSYSRESHNEQFF. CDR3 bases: TGTGCCAGCAGTTACTCGCGGGAGTCACACAATGAGCAGTTCTTC.

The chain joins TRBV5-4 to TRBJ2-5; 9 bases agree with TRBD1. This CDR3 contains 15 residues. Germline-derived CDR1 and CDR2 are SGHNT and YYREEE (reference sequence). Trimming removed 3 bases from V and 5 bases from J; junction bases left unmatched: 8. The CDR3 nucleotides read TGTGCCAGCAGCTCCACTACAGGGGGCGGGGAGACCCAGTACTTC. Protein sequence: CASSSTTGGGETQYF. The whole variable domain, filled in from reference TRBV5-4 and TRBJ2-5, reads ETGVTQSPTHLIKTRGQQVTLRCSSQSGHNTVSWYQQALGQGPQFIFQYYREEENGRGNFPPRFSGLQFPNYSSELNVNALELDDSALYLCASSSTTGGGETQYFGPGTRLLVL.

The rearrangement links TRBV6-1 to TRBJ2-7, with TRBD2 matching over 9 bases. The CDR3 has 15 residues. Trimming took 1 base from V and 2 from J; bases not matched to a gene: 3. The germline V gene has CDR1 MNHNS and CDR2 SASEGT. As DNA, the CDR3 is TGTGCCAGCAGTGAAGACGTAGCGGGGGCCTACGAGCAGTACTTC. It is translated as CASSEDVAGAYEQYF.

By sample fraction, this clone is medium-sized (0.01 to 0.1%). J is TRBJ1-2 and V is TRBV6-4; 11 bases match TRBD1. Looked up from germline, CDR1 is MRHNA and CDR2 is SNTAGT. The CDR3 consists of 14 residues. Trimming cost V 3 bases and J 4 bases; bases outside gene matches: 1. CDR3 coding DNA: TGTGCCAGCAGTGAGGGGACAGGGGGCTATGGCTACACCTTC. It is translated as CASSEGTGGYGYTF.

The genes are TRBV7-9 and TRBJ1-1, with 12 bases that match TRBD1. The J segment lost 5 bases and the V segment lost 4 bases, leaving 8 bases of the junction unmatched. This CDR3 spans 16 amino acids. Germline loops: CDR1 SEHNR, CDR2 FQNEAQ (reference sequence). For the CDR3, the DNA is TGTGCCAGCAGCTCCGGGACAGGGGGCCTGGGTACTGAAGCTTTCTTT. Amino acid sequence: CASSSGTGGLGTEAFF. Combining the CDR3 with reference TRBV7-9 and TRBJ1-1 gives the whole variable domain DTGVSQNPRHKITKRGQNVTFRCDPISEHNRLYWYRQTLGQGPEFLTYFQNEAQLEKSRLLSDRFSAERPKGSFSTLEIQRTEQGDSAMYLCASSSGTGGLGTEAFFGQGTRLTVV.

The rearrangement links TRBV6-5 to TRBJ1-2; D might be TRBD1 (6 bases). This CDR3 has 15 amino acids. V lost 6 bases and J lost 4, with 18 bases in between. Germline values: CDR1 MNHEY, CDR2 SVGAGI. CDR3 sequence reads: CASRMMRQARYGYTF. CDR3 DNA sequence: TGTGCCAGCAGAATGATGAGACAGGCGCGCTATGGCTACACCTTC.

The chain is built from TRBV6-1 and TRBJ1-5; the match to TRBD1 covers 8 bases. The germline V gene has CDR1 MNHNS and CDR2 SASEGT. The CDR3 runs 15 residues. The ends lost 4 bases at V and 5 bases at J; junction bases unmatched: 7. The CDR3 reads CASSVLDREDQPQHF. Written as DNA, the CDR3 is TGTGCCAGCAGTGTCCTGGACAGGGAGGATCAGCCCCAGCATTTT.

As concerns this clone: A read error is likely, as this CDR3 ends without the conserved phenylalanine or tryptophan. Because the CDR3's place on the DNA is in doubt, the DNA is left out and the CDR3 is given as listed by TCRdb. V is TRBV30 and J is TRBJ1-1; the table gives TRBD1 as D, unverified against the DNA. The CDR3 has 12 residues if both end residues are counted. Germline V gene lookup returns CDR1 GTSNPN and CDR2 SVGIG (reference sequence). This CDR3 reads CAWSDSYTEALV.

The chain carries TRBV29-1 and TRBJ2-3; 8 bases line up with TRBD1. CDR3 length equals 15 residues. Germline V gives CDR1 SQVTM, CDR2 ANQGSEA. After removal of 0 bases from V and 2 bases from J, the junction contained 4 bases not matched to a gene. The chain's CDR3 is CSVEDSGGATDTQYF. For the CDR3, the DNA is TGCAGCGTTGAAGATTCAGGGGGCGCCACAGATACGCAGTATTTT.

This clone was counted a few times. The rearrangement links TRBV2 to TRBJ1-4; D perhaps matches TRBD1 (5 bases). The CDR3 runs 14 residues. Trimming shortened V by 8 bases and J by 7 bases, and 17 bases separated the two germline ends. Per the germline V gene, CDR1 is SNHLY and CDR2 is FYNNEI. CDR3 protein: CASSGTAGGEKLFF. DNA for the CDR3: TGTGCCAGCTCCGGGACGGCGGGAGGTGAAAAACTGTTTTTT.

CDR3 protein: CASIPPLGLETQYF. As DNA, the CDR3 is TGTGCCAGCATCCCCCCCCTTGGGCTAGAGACCCAGTACTTC. The chain uses TRBV7-9 and TRBJ2-5, with unresolved D. CDR1 is SEHNR and CDR2 is FQNEAQ in the germline V gene (reference sequence). The length of the CDR3 is 14 residues. Trimming removed 7 bases from V and 4 bases from J, with 16 bases in between.

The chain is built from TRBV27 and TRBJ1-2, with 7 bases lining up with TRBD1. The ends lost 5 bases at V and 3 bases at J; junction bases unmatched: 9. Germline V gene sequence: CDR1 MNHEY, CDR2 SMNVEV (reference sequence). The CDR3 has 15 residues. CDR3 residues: CASSPWGQGDYGYTF. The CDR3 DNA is TGTGCCAGCAGTCCCTGGGGGCAGGGGGACTATGGCTACACCTTC.

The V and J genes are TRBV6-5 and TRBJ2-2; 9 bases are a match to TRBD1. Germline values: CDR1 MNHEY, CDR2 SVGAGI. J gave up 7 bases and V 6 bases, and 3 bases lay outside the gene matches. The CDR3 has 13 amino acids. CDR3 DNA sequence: TGTGCCAGCAGGGGACAGGGAAACGGGGAGCTGTTTTTT. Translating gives CASRGQGNGELFF.

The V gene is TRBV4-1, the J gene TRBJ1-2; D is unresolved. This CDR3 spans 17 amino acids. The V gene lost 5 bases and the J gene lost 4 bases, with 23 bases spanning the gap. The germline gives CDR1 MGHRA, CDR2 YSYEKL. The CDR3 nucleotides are TGCGCCAGCAGCGGGGAGACCCGGCGAGCACTGGGCTATGGCTACACCTTC. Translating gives CASSGETRRALGYGYTF.

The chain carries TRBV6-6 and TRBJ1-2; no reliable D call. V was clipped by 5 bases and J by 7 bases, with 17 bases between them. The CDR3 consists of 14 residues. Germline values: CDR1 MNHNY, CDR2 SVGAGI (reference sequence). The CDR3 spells CASSLDMGGFGYTF. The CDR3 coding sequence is TGTGCCAGCAGTCTCGACATGGGTGGCTTTGGCTACACCTTC.

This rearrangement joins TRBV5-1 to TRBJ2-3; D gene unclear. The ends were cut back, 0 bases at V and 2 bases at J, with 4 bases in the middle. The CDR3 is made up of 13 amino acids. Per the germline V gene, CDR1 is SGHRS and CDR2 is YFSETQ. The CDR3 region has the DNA TGCGCCAGCAGCTTGGAAGCCACAGATACGCAGTATTTT. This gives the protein CASSLEATDTQYF.

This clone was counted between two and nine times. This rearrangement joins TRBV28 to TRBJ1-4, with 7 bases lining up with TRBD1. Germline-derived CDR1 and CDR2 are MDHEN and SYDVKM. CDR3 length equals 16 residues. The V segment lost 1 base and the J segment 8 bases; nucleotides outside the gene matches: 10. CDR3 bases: TGTGCCAGCAGTTTATCGACGGCAGGGGGGCGCGAAAAACTGTTTTTT. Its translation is CASSLSTAGGREKLFF.

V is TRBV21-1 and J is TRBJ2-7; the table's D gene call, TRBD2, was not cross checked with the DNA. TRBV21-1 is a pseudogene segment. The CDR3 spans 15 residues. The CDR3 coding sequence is TGTGCCAGCAGCAGAAGCCTCGGGGTCACCTACGAGCAGTACTTC. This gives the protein CASSRSLGVTYEQYF.

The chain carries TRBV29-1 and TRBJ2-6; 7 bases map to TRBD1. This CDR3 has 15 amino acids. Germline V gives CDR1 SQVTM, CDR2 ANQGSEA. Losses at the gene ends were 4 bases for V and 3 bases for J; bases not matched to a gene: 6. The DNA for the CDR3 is TGCAGCGTTGCAGAGACAGGGAATGGGGCCAACGTCCTGACTTTC. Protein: CSVAETGNGANVLTF.

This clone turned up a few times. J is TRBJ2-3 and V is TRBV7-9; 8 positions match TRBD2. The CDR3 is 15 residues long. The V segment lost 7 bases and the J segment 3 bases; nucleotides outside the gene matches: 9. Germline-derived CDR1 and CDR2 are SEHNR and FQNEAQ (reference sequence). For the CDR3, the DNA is TGTGCCAGCACCGCCGCGGGGGGAGGGACAGATACGCAGTATTTT. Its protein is CASTAAGGGTDTQYF.

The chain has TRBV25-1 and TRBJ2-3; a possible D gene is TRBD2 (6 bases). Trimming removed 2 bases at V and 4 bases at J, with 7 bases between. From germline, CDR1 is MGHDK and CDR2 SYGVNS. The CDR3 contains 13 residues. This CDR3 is CASSEGGADTQYF. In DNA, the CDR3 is TGTGCCAGCAGTGAAGGAGGGGCAGATACGCAGTATTTT.

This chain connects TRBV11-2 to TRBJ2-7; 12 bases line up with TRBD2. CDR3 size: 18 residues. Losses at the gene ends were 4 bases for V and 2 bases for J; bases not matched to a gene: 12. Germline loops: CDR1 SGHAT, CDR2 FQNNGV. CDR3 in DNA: TGTGCCAGCAGCTCCAGACTAGCGGGAGTACCCCCCACCTACGAGCAGTACTTC. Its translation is CASSSRLAGVPPTYEQYF.

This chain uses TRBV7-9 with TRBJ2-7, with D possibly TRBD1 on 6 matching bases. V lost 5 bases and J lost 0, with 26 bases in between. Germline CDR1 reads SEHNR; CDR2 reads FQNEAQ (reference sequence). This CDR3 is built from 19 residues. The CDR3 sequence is CASSDPNDEQGTYSYEQYF. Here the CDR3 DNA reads TGTGCCAGCAGCGACCCAAATGACGAACAGGGTACCTACTCCTACGAGCAGTACTTC.

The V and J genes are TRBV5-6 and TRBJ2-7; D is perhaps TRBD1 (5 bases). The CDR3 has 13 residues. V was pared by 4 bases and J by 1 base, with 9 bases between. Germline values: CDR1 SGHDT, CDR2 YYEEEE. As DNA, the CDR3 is TGTGCCAGCAGCCAGGACATGTCCTACGAGCAGTACTTC. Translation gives CASSQDMSYEQYF.

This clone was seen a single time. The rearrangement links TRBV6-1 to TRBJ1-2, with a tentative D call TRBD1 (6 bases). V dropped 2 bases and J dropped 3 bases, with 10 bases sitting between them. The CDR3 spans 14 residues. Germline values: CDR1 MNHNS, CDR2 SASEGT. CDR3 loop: CASSETAGDYGYTF. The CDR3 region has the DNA TGTGCCAGCAGTGAAACCGCAGGGGACTATGGCTACACCTTC.